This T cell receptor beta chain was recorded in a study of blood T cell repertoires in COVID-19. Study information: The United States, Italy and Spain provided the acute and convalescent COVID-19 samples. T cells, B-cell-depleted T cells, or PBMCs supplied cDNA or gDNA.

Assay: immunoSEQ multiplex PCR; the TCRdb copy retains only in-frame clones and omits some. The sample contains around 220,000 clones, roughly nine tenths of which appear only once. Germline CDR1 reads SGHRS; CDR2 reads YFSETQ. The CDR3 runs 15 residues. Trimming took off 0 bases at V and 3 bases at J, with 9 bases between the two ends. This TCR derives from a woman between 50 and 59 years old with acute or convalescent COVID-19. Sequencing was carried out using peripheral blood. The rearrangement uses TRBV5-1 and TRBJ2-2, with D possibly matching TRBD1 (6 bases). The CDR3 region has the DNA TGCGCCAGCAGCTTGGTCAGGGGCGACACCGGGGAGCTGTTTTTT. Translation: CASSLVRGDTGELFF.